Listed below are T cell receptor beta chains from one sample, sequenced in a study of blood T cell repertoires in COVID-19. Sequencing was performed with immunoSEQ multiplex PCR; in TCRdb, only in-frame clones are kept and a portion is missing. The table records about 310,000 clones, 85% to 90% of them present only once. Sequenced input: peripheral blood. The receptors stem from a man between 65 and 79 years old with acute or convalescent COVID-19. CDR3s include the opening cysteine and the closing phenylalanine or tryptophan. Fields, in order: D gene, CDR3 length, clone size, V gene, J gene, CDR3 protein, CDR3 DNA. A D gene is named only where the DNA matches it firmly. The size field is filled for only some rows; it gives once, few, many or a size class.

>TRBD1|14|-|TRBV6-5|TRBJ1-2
CAGKTGTGAYGYTF
TGTGCCGGGAAGACCGGGACAGGGGCCTATGGCTACACCTTC
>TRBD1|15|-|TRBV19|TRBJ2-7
CASSISGQGAYEQYF
TGTGCCAGTAGTATCTCCGGACAGGGGGCCTACGAGCAGTACTTC
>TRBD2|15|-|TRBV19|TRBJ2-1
CASSIVAGAYNEQFF
TGTGCCAGTAGTATTGTAGCGGGGGCCTACAATGAGCAGTTCTTC
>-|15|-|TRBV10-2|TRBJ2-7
CASSAGLILYYEQYF
TGCGCCAGCAGCGCCGGCCTGATACTATACTACGAGCAGTACTTC
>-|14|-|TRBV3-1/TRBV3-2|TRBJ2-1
CASSQLASYNEQFF
TGTGCCAGCAGCCAACTTGCGTCCTACAATGAGCAGTTCTTC
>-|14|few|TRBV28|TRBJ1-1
CASSLTAGATEAFF
TGTGCCAGCAGCCTCACCGCAGGGGCGACTGAAGCTTTCTTT
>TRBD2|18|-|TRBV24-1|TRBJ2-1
CATSDPWTSGKAYNEQFF
TGTGCCACCAGTGATCCTTGGACTAGCGGGAAAGCCTACAATGAGCAGTTCTTC
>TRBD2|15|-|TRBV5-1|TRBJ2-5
CASSLDGGNQETQYF
TGCGCCAGCAGCTTGGACGGGGGGAACCAAGAGACCCAGTACTTC
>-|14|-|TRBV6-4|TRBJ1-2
CASSEVPGGRGYTF
TGTGCCAGCAGTGAAGTCCCGGGGGGCCGAGGCTACACCTTC
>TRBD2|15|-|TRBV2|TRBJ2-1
CASSVAGGAGNEQFF
TGTGCCAGCAGTGTTGCGGGGGGGGCAGGGAATGAGCAGTTCTTC